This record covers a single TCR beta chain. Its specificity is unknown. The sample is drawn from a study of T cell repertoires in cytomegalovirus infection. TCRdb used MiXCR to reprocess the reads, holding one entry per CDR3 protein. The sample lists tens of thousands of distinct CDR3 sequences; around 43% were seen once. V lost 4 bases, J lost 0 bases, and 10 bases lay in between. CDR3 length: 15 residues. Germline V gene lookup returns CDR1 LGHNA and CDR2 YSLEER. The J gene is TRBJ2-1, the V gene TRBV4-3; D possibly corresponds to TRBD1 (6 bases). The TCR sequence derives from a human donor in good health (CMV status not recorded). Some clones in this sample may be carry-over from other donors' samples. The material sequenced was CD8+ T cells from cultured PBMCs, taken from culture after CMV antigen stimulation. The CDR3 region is CASSPDRNSYNEQFF. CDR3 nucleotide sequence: TGCGCCAGCAGCCCTGACAGGAACTCCTACAATGAGCAGTTCTTC.